The 13 T cell receptor beta chains below were found in one sample sequenced in a study of cytomegalovirus exposure and HLA in healthy donors. Primers: 60 Vbeta forward and 13 Jbeta reverse. Profiled with immunoSEQ multiplex PCR; TCRdb holds only in-frame clones, not every one. The sample carries some 130,000 clones, more than 60% recorded once. Material for sequencing was PBMCs. Receptor source: a man aged 40-55 years in good health and CMV-seropositive.

This chain links TRBV28 with TRBJ1-2, with 9 bases fitting TRBD1. The CDR3 runs to 14 residues. Germline V gene lookup returns CDR1 MDHEN and CDR2 SYDVKM. The J segment lost 8 bases and the V segment lost 6 bases, leaving 10 bases of the junction unmatched. The CDR3 DNA is TGTGCCAGCAGCAAACGAGGGACAGGGAAGGGCTACACCTTC. Encoded protein: CASSKRGTGKGYTF.

This clone was observed a few times. This chain uses TRBV5-4 with TRBJ2-5; 10 bases align to TRBD1. The V gene end was trimmed by 1 base and the J gene end by 4 bases; junction bases not matched to a gene: 10. The CDR3 covers 17 residues. CDR1 SGHNT and CDR2 YYREEE come from the germline V gene (reference sequence). The DNA for the CDR3 is TGTGCCAGCAGCTTGAGCGCCGGGACAGGGGCGGGAGAGACCCAGTACTTC. This translates into CASSLSAGTGAGETQYF.

The chain recombines TRBV7-9 with TRBJ2-3, with 11 bases fitting TRBD2. This CDR3 contains 18 residues. Germline CDR1 SEHNR, CDR2 FQNEAQ (reference sequence). The V segment lost 1 base and the J segment 2 bases; nucleotides outside the gene matches: 8. Here the CDR3 reads CASSLVPASGGFTDTQYF. Written as DNA, the CDR3 is TGTGCCAGCAGCTTAGTCCCTGCTAGCGGGGGGTTCACAGATACGCAGTATTTT.

V gene TRBV11-2 combines with J gene TRBJ1-3; the D is unclear. Trimming shortened V by 3 bases and J by 4 bases, and 22 bases separated the two germline ends. Germline CDR1 reads SGHAT; CDR2 reads FQNNGV. The CDR3 runs to 18 residues. The CDR3 loop reads CASSFGWTTNLGGNTIYF. CDR3 DNA sequence: TGTGCCAGCAGCTTTGGTTGGACTACTAATTTAGGAGGAAACACCATATATTTT.

The chain links TRBV18 to TRBJ1-1, with 8 bases fitting TRBD1. Germline values: CDR1 KGHSH, CDR2 LQKENI. The junction had 9 bases not matched to a gene; V was cut back by 5 bases and J by 7 bases. The CDR3 is 14 amino acids. The CDR3 here is CASSWTGLVGEAFF. The DNA of the CDR3 is TGTGCCAGCTCATGGACAGGGCTGGTAGGTGAAGCTTTCTTT. The full variable domain, its missing parts supplied by reference TRBV18 and TRBJ1-1, is NAGVMQNPRHLVRRRGQEARLRCSPMKGHSHVYWYRQLPEEGLKFMVYLQKENIIDESGMPKERFSAEFPKEGPSILRIQQVVRGDSAAYFCASSWTGLVGEAFFGQGTRLTVV.

This clone showed up just a few times. V is TRBV6-6 and J is TRBJ1-2; perhaps TRBD1 as D (6 bases). Germline V gives CDR1 MNHNY, CDR2 SVGAGI (reference sequence). Trimming stripped 0 bases from V and 2 bases from J, with 13 bases between. The CDR3 runs 16 residues. The DNA of the CDR3 is TGTGCCAGCAGTTACTCAGGACAGAGGGCCAACTATGGCTACACCTTC. Residues: CASSYSGQRANYGYTF.

The chain uses TRBV2 and TRBJ1-1; D not certain. The CDR3 totals 11 residues. V lost 9 bases, J lost 1 base, and 6 bases lay in between. From germline, CDR1 is SNHLY and CDR2 FYNNEI. The CDR3 DNA reads TGTGCCAGACAGACGAACACTGAAGCTTTCTTT. It yields the protein CARQTNTEAFF.

V usage is TRBV10-3 and J usage is TRBJ1-1; D is possibly TRBD1 (6 bases). The V gene lost 10 bases and the J gene lost 3 bases, with 21 bases spanning the gap. CDR1 and CDR2 from the germline V gene are ENHRY and SYGVKD. There are 15 residues in the CDR3. The CDR3: CATHPPRGSHTEAFF. CDR3 coding DNA: TGTGCCACCCACCCGCCCAGGGGATCGCACACTGAAGCTTTCTTT.

The rearrangement uses TRBV28 and TRBJ2-1; perhaps TRBD1 as D (6 bases). Germline loops: CDR1 MDHEN, CDR2 SYDVKM. V was clipped by 2 bases and J by 5 bases, with 13 bases between them. The CDR3 runs 15 residues. CDR3 nucleotides: TGTGCCAGCAGTTTACTCCAGGGGTGGGACAATGAGCAGTTCTTC. Translating gives CASSLLQGWDNEQFF.

This chain connects TRBV11-2 to TRBJ2-7; 7 positions agree with TRBD2. The germline CDR1 and CDR2 sequences are SGHAT and FQNNGV. The length of the CDR3 is 14 residues. The J segment lost 0 bases and the V segment lost 5 bases, leaving 4 bases of the junction unmatched. The CDR3, as DNA: TGTGCCAGCAGCCGGACTAGTACCTCCTACGAGCAGTACTTC. It codes for CASSRTSTSYEQYF.

This clone showed up just a few times. Different DNA sequences within this sample yield the same CDR3. V and J are TRBV2 and TRBJ1-6; tentative D call: TRBD1 (6 bases). CDR1 and CDR2 from the germline V gene are SNHLY and FYNNEI. The length of the CDR3 is 14 residues. The V gene lost 4 bases and the J gene lost 7 bases, with 11 bases spanning the gap. CDR3 region: CASSGTVNNSPLHF. The DNA for the CDR3 is TGTGCCAGCAGTGGGACAGTAAACAATTCACCCCTCCACTTT.

This chain uses TRBV9 with TRBJ2-5; no reliable D call. The germline CDR1 and CDR2 sequences are SGDLS and YYNGEE. CDR3 length: 12 residues. Deletions cut 4 bases from V and 2 bases from J, with 6 bases between. The CDR3 reads CASSPQQETQYF. CDR3 nucleotides: TGTGCCAGCAGCCCCCAGCAAGAGACCCAGTACTTC.

CDR3 in amino acids: CASSLFPQTAETQYF. CDR3 nucleotides: TGCGCCAGCAGCTTATTTCCTCAGACAGCAGAGACCCAGTACTTC. The J gene is TRBJ2-5, the V gene TRBV5-1; D perhaps matches TRBD1 (5 bases). Germline V gene lookup returns CDR1 SGHRS and CDR2 YFSETQ. V was pared by 2 bases and J by 4 bases, with 15 bases between. CDR3 length equals 15 residues.